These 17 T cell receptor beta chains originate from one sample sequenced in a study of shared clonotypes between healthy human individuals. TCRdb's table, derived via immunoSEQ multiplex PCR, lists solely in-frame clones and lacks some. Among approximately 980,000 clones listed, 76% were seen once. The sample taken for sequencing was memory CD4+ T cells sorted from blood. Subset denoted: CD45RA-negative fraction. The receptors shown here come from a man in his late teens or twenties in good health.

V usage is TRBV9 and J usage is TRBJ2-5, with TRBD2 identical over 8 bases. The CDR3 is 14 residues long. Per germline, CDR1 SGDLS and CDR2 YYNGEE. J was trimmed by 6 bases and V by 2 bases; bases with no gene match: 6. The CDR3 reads CASSVHTGGKTQYF. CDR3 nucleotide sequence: TGTGCCAGCAGCGTTCACACGGGGGGGAAGACCCAGTACTTC.

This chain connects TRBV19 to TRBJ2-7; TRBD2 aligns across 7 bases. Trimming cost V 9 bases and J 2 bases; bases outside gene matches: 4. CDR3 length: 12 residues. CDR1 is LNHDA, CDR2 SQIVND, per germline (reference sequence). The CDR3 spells CARAGVAYEQYF. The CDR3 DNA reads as TGTGCCAGGGCGGGGGTGGCCTACGAGCAGTACTTC.

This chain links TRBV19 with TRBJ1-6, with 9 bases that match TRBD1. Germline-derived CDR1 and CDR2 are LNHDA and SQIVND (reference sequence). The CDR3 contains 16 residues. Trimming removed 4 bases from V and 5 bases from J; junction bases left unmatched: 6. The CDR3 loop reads CASSKVQGADNSPLHF. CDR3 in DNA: TGTGCCAGTAGTAAAGTACAGGGGGCAGATAATTCACCCCTCCACTTT.

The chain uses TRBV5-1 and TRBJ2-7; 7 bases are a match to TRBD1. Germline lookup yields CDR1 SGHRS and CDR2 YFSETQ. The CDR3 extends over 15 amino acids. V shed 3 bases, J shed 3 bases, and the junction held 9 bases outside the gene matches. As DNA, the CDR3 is TGCGCCAGCAGCTCGGTGGGACAGCCTCTCTACGAGCAGTACTTC. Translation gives CASSSVGQPLYEQYF.

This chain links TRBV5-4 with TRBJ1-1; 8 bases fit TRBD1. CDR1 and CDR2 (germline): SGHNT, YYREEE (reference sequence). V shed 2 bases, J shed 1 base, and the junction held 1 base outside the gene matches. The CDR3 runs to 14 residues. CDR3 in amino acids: CASSFGTGNTEAFF. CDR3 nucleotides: TGTGCCAGCAGCTTCGGGACAGGGAACACTGAAGCTTTCTTT.

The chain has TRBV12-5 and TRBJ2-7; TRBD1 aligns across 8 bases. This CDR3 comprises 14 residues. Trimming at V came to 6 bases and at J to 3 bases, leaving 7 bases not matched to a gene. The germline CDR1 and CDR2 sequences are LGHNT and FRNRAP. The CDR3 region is CASGLDRVLYEQYF. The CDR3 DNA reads TGTGCTAGTGGCCTGGACAGGGTACTCTACGAGCAGTACTTC.

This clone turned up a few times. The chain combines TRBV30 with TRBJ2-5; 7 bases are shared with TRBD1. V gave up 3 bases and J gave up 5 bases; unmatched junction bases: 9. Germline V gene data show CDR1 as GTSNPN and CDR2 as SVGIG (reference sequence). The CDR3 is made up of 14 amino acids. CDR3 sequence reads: CAWSPGLDRETQYF. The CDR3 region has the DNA TGTGCCTGGAGCCCGGGCCTGGACAGGGAGACCCAGTACTTC.

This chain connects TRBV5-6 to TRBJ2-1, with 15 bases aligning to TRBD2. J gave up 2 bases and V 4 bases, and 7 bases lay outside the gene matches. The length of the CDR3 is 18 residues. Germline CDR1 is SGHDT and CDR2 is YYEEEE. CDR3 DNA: TGTGCCAGCAGCATCGGACTAGCGGGAGGGGGGCCCTACAATGAGCAGTTCTTC. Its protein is CASSIGLAGGGPYNEQFF.

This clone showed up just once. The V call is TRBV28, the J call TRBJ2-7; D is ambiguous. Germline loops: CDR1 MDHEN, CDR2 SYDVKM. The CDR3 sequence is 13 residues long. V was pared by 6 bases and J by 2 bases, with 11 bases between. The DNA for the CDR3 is TGTGCCAGCAGAATTGGATCGGCCTACGAGCAGTACTTC. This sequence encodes CASRIGSAYEQYF.

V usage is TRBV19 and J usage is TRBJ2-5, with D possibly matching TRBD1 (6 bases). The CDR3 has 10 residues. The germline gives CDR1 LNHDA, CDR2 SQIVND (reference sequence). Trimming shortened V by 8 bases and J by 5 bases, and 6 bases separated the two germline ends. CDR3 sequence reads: CASGQETQYF. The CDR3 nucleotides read TGTGCCAGTGGACAGGAGACCCAGTACTTC.

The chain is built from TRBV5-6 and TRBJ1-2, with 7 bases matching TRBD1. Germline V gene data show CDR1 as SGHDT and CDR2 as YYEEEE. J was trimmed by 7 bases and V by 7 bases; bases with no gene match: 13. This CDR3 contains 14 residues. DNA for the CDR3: TGTGCCAGCGGCCGGGACAGAGGCCTTGTTGGCTACACCTTC. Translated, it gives CASGRDRGLVGYTF.

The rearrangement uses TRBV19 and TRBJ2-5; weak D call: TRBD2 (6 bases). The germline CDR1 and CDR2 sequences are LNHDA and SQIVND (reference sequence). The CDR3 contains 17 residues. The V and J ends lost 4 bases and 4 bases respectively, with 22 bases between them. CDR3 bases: TGTGCCAGTAGTACCCAAAGGACGTACTCGGAGGGAGAGACCCAGTACTTC. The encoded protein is CASSTQRTYSEGETQYF.

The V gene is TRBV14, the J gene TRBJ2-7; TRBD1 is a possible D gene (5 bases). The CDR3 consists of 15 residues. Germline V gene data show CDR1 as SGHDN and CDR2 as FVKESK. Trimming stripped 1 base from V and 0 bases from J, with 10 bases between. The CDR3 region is CASSQGAGLSYEQYF. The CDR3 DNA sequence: TGTGCCAGCAGCCAAGGGGCAGGGCTCTCCTACGAGCAGTACTTC.

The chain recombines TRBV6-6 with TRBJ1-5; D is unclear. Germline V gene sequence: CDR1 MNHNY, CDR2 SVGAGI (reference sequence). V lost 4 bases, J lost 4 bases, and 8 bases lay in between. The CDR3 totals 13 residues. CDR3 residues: CASSSQSNQPQHF. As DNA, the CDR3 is TGTGCCAGCAGTTCGCAGAGTAATCAGCCCCAGCATTTT.

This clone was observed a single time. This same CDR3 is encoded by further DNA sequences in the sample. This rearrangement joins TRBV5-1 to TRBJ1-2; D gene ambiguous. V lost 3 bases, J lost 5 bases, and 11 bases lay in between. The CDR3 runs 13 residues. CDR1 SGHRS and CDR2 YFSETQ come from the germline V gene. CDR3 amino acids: CASSSGPPYGYTF. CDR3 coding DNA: TGCGCCAGCAGCTCCGGGCCCCCTTATGGCTACACCTTC.

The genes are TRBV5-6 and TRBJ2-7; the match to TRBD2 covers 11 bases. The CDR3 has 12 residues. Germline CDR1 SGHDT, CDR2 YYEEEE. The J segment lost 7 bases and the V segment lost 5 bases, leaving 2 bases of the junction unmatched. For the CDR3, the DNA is TGTGCCAGCAGACGACTAGCGGGAGAGCAGTACTTC. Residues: CASRRLAGEQYF.

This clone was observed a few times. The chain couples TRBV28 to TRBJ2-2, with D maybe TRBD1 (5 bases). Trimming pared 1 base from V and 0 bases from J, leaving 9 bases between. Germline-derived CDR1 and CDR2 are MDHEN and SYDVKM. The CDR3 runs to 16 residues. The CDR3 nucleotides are TGTGCCAGCAGTTTATTTTCAGGGACGAACACCGGGGAGCTGTTTTTT. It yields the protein CASSLFSGTNTGELFF.